The rows below give T cell receptor beta chains drawn from one sample of a study of cytomegalovirus exposure and HLA in healthy donors. Profiling relied on immunoSEQ multiplex PCR, and the TCRdb table lists in-frame clones only, not all of them. The sample includes approximately 53,000 clones, 60% to 80% of them seen just once. Sequencing was done on a sample of PBMCs. All receptors derive from a woman between 40 and 55 years old in good health and CMV-seropositive. Each CDR3 is given with its conserved first and last residue. Fields, in order: V gene, J gene, clone size, D gene, CDR3 DNA, CDR3 protein. D genes are given only for firm matches. Not every row has a clone size; where given, it reads once, few, many or a size class.

v_gene: TRBV5-8; j_gene: TRBJ1-1; abundance: once; d_gene: -; CDR3nt: TGTGCCAGCAGCGTACAGGGTAATACTGAAGCTTTCTTT; CDR3aa: CASSVQGNTEAFF
v_gene: TRBV7-2; j_gene: TRBJ1-3; abundance: -; d_gene: -; CDR3nt: TGTGCCAGCAGCTTAAGGGGGTCACCAAACACCATATATTTT; CDR3aa: CASSLRGSPNTIYF
v_gene: TRBV6-1; j_gene: TRBJ2-3; abundance: -; d_gene: TRBD2; CDR3nt: TGTGCCAGCAATTTAGCGGGGGGGACAGATACGCAGTATTTT; CDR3aa: CASNLAGGTDTQYF
v_gene: TRBV5-4; j_gene: TRBJ1-1; abundance: -; d_gene: -; CDR3nt: TGTGCCAGCAGCTTCAGGGGTTACACTGAAGCTTTCTTT; CDR3aa: CASSFRGYTEAFF
v_gene: TRBV28; j_gene: TRBJ2-3; abundance: -; d_gene: TRBD1; CDR3nt: TGTGCCAGCAGTCCAAAACTTGGACAGGGGAATACGCAGTATTTT; CDR3aa: CASSPKLGQGNTQYF
v_gene: TRBV5-6; j_gene: TRBJ2-7; abundance: -; d_gene: -; CDR3nt: TGTGCCAGCAGGACAGGATTGGGCTACGAGCAGTACTTC; CDR3aa: CASRTGLGYEQYF
v_gene: TRBV6-1; j_gene: TRBJ1-5; abundance: few; d_gene: -; CDR3nt: TGTGCCAGCAGACTGACAGACAATCAGCCCCAGCATTTT; CDR3aa: CASRLTDNQPQHF
v_gene: TRBV4-2; j_gene: TRBJ2-7; abundance: -; d_gene: -; CDR3nt: TGTGCCAGCAGCCAAAGTATCGGCAGGGACGAGCAGTACTTC; CDR3aa: CASSQSIGRDEQYF
v_gene: TRBV9; j_gene: TRBJ2-5; abundance: -; d_gene: TRBD2; CDR3nt: TGTGCCAGCAGCGTAAACGGGGAGGGGACCCAGTACTTC; CDR3aa: CASSVNGEGTQYF
v_gene: TRBV7-9; j_gene: TRBJ2-5; abundance: -; d_gene: -; CDR3nt: TGTGCCAGCAGCTTAGTCCCAATCCAAGAGACCCAGTACTTC; CDR3aa: CASSLVPIQETQYF
v_gene: TRBV27; j_gene: TRBJ2-4; abundance: few; d_gene: -; CDR3nt: TGTGCCAGCAGTCTACAGGGCCAGGCCAAAAACATTCAGTACTTC; CDR3aa: CASSLQGQAKNIQYF
v_gene: TRBV9; j_gene: TRBJ1-6; abundance: -; d_gene: TRBD1; CDR3nt: TGTGCCAGCAGCGGGGGACAGGGACGGTTGGGTTCACCCCTCCACTTT; CDR3aa: CASSGGQGRLGSPLHF
v_gene: TRBV5-8; j_gene: TRBJ1-1; abundance: -; d_gene: TRBD1; CDR3nt: TGTGCCAGCAGCTTGAAAGCAGGGGGCACTGAAGCTTTCTTT; CDR3aa: CASSLKAGGTEAFF
v_gene: TRBV6-1; j_gene: TRBJ1-2; abundance: -; d_gene: TRBD1; CDR3nt: TGTGCCAGCAGTGTTGACAGGGAGTATGGCTACACCTTC; CDR3aa: CASSVDREYGYTF
v_gene: TRBV5-6; j_gene: TRBJ1-2; abundance: -; d_gene: TRBD1; CDR3nt: TGTGCCAGCAGCGCCTCCGGGACAGGTTTCTATGGCTACACCTTC; CDR3aa: CASSASGTGFYGYTF
v_gene: TRBV2; j_gene: TRBJ1-1; abundance: once; d_gene: -; CDR3nt: TGTGCCAGCAACAGGGCAAGTAACACTGAAGCTTTCTTT; CDR3aa: CASNRASNTEAFF
v_gene: TRBV20-1; j_gene: TRBJ1-1; abundance: few; d_gene: -; CDR3nt: TGCAGTGCTAGGGTCATAAGGGAGGCTTTCTTT; CDR3aa: CSARVIREAFF
v_gene: TRBV5-1; j_gene: TRBJ1-2; abundance: -; d_gene: TRBD1; CDR3nt: TGCGCCAGCAGCCCAAGACAGGGGGCAATCGATGGCTACACCTTC; CDR3aa: CASSPRQGAIDGYTF